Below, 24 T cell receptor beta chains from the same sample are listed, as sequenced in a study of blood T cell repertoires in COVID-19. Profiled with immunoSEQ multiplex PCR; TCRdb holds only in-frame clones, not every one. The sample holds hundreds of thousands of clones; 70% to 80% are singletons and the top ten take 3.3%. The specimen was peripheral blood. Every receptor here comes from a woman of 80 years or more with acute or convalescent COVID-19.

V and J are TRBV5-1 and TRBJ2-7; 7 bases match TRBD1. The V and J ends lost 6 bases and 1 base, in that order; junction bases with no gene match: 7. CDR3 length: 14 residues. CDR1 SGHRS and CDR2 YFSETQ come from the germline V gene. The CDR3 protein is CASNDPGQSYEQYF. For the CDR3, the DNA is TGCGCCAGCAACGACCCGGGACAGTCCTACGAGCAGTACTTC.

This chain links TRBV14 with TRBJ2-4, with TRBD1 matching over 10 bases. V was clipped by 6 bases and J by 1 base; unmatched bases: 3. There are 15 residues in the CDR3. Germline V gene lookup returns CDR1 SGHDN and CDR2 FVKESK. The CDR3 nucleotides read TGTGCCAGCAGTGGGACAGGGGCGGCCAAAAACATTCAGTACTTC. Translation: CASSGTGAAKNIQYF.

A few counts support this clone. CDR3 sequence (DNA): TGTGCCATCCCGACTAGCGGGGATTCAGATACGCAGTATTTT. Translation gives CAIPTSGDSDTQYF. The genes are TRBV2 and TRBJ2-3; TRBD2 aligns across 11 bases. Trimming at V came to 10 bases and at J to 4 bases, leaving 7 bases not matched to a gene. This CDR3 spans 14 amino acids. Germline V gene lookup returns CDR1 SNHLY and CDR2 FYNNEI.

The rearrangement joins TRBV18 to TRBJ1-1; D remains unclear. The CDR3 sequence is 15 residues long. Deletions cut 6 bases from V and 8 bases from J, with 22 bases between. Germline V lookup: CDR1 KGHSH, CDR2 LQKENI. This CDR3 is CASSYNSAATSEAFF. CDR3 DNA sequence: TGTGCCAGCTCCTATAATTCCGCGGCCACGTCAGAAGCTTTCTTT.

CDR3 loop: CASSPRTSRGTGELFF. The CDR3 DNA sequence: TGTGCCAGCAGTCCGAGGACTAGCCGTGGCACCGGGGAGCTGTTTTTT. V usage is TRBV28 and J usage is TRBJ2-2; 8 bases align to TRBD2. V lost 5 bases and J lost 4; bases outside the gene matches: 9. The CDR3 totals 16 residues. CDR1 and CDR2 (germline): MDHEN, SYDVKM.

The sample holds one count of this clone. CDR3 DNA: TGTGCCACCGACCCCTTGGGGGGTAGCTCCTACAATGAGCAGTTCTTC. Its translation is CATDPLGGSSYNEQFF. The rearrangement joins TRBV15 to TRBJ2-1, with D possibly TRBD2 on 6 matching bases. Germline CDR1 reads LNHNV; CDR2 reads YYDKDF (reference sequence). This CDR3 spans 16 amino acids. Deletions cut 8 bases from V and 0 bases from J, with 17 bases between.

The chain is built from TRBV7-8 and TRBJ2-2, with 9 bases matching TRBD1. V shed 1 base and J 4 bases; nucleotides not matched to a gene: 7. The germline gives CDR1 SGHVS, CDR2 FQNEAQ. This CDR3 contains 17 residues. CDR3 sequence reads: CASSLGSQGAGTGELFF. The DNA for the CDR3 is TGTGCCAGCAGCTTAGGGTCACAGGGGGCTGGCACCGGGGAGCTGTTTTTT.

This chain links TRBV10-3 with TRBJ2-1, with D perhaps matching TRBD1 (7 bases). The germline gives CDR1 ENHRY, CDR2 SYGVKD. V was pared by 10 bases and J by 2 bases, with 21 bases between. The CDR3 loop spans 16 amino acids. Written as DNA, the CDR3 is TGTGCCACCGGGGGCCCTGACAGGGATACCTACAATGAGCAGTTCTTC. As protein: CATGGPDRDTYNEQFF.

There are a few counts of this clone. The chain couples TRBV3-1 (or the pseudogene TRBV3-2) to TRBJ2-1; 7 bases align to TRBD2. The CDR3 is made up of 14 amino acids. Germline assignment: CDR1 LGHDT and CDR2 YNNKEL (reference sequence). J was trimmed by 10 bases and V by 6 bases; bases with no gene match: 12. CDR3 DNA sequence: TGTGCCAGCAGGGGTACGGGGCCAGCGGGAGAGCAGTTCTTC. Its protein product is CASRGTGPAGEQFF.

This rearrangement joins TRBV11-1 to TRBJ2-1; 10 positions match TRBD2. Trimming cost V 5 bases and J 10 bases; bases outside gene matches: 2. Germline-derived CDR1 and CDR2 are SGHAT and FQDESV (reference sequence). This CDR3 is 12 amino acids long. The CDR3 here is CASSISGREQFF. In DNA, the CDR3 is TGTGCCAGCAGCATTAGCGGGAGGGAGCAGTTCTTC.

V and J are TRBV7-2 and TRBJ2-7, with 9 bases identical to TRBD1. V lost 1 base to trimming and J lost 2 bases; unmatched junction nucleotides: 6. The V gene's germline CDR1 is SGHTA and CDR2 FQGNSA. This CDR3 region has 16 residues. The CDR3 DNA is TGTGCCAGCAGCTTAGGCGGGACAGGGATTACCTACGAGCAGTACTTC. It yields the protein CASSLGGTGITYEQYF.

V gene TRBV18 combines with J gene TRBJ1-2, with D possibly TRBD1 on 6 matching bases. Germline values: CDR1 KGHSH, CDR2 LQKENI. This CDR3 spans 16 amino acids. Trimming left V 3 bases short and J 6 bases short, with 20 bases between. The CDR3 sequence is CASSPARGGAWDGYTF. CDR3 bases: TGTGCCAGCTCACCCGCCCGGGGGGGCGCGTGGGATGGCTACACCTTC. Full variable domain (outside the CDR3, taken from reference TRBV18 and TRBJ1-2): NAGVMQNPRHLVRRRGQEARLRCSPMKGHSHVYWYRQLPEEGLKFMVYLQKENIIDESGMPKERFSAEFPKEGPSILRIQQVVRGDSAAYFCASSPARGGAWDGYTFGSGTRLTVV.

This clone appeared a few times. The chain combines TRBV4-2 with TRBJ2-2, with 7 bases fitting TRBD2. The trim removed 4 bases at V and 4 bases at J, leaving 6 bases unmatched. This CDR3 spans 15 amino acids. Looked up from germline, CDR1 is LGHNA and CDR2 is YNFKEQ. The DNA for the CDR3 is TGTGCCAGCAGCCCGGCGGGAGCCGGCACCGGGGAGCTGTTTTTT. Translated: CASSPAGAGTGELFF.

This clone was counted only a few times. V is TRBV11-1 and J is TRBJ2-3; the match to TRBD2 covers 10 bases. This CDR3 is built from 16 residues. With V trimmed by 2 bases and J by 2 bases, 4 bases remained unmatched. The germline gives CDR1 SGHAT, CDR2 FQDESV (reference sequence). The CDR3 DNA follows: TGTGCCAGCAGCTTAACGACTAGCGGGTTCACAGATACGCAGTATTTT. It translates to CASSLTTSGFTDTQYF.

Here the CDR3 reads CASSELGRGGVSDTQYF. The CDR3 DNA is TGTGCCAGCAGTGAATTAGGGAGGGGGGGAGTTTCAGATACGCAGTATTTT. The gene calls are TRBV25-1 and TRBJ2-3; possible D gene TRBD2, 7 bases. The CDR3 runs to 17 residues. Looked up from germline, CDR1 is MGHDK and CDR2 is SYGVNS. V dropped 1 base and J dropped 4 bases, with 18 bases sitting between them.

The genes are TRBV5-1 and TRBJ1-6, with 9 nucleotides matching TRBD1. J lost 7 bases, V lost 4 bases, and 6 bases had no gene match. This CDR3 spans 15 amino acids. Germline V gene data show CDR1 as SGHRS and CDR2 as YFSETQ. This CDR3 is CASSSGTGNNSPLHF. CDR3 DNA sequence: TGCGCCAGCAGCAGCGGGACAGGGAACAATTCACCCCTCCACTTT.

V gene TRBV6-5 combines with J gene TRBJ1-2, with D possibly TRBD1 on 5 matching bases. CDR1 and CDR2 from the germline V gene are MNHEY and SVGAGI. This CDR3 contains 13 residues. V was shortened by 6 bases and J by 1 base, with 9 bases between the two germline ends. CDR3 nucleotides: TGTGCCAGCAGAATAGGGGTTAACTATGGCTACACCTTC. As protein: CASRIGVNYGYTF.

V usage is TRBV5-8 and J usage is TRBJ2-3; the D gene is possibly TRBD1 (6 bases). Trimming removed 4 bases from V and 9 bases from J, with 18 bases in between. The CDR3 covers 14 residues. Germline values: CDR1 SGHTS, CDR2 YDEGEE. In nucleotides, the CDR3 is TGTGCCAGCAGCGCTACCAACACAGGGTGCACGCAGTATTTT. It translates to CASSATNTGCTQYF. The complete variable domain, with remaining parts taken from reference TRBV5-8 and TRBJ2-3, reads EAGVTQSPTHLIKTRGQQATLRCSPISGHTSVYWYQQALGLGLQFLLWYDEGEERNRGNFPPRFSGRQFPNYSSELNVNALELEDSALYLCASSATNTGCTQYFGPGTRLTVL.

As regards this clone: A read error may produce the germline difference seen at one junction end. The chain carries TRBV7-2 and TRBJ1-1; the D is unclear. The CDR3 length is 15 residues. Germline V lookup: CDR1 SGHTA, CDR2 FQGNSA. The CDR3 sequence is CASNLTSWRNTEAFF. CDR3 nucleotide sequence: TGTGCCAGCAACTTAACATCCTGGAGGAACACTGAAGCTTTCTTT.

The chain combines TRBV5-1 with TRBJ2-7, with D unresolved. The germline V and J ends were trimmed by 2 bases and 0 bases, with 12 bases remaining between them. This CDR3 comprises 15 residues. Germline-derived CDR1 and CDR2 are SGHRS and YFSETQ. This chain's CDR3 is CASSFGLAGSYEQYF. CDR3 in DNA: TGCGCCAGCAGCTTTGGTTTAGCCGGCTCCTACGAGCAGTACTTC.

DNA for the CDR3: TGTGCCAGCAGCTTAGACGATGCGGGGGGGACAGGAGGGAACTACGAGCAGTACTTC. It specifies CASSLDDAGGTGGNYEQYF. The rearrangement uses TRBV7-6 and TRBJ2-7, with D perhaps matching TRBD2 (9 bases). Germline V gives CDR1 SGHVS, CDR2 FNYEAQ. The CDR3 loop spans 19 amino acids. Trimming stripped 1 base from V and 3 bases from J, with 25 bases between. Full variable domain (remainder filled in from reference TRBV7-6 and TRBJ2-7): GAGVSQSPRYKVTKRGQDVALRCDPISGHVSLYWYRQALGQGPEFLTYFNYEAQQDKSGLPNDRFSAERPEGSISTLTIQRTEQRDSAMYRCASSLDDAGGTGGNYEQYFGPGTRLTVT.

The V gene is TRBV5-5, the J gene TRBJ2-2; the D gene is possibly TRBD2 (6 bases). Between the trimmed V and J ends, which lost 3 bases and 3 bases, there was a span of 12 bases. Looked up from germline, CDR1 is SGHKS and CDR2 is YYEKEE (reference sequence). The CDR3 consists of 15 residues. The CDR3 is CASSWGWGDTGELFF. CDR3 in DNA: TGTGCCAGCAGCTGGGGTTGGGGGGACACCGGGGAGCTGTTTTTT.

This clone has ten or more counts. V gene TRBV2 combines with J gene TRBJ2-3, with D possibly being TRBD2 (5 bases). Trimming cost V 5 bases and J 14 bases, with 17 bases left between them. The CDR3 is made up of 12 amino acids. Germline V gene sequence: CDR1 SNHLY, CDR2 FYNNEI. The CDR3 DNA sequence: TGTGCCAGCAGTCAAACTAGTACTGCTCGGTATTTT. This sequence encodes CASSQTSTARYF.

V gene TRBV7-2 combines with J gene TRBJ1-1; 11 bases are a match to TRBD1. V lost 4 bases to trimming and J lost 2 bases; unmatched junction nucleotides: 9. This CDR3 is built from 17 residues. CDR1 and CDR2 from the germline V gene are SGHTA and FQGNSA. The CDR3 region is CASSSSRTGGINTEAFF. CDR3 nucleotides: TGTGCCAGCAGCTCTAGTCGGACAGGGGGCATTAACACTGAAGCTTTCTTT. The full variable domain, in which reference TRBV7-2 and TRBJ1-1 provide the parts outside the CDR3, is GAGVSQSPSNKVTEKGKDVELRCDPISGHTALYWYRQSLGQGLEFLIYFQGNSAPDKSGLPSDRFSAERTGGSVSTLTIQRTQQEDSAVYLCASSSSRTGGINTEAFFGQGTRLTVV.